This passage covers 32 T cell receptor beta chains from one sample sequenced in a study of cytomegalovirus exposure and HLA in healthy donors (dated by TCRdb to between 2016 and 2019). Libraries were made using the immunoSEQ multiplex PCR assay. Not all clones reach the TCRdb copy of this immuneACCESS table, which keeps in-frame sequences only. Checked studies attribute under half of the gap to unresolved V genes and leave the rest unexplained. This sample gives more than 85,000 clones in total; approximately 88% of them show up just once. The top ten clones comprise 1.4% to 1.5% of the sample. The specimen sequenced was PBMCs. Receptors originate from a woman between 25 and 40 years old in good health and CMV-seropositive.

The chain links TRBV18 to TRBJ1-2; 7 bases are a match to TRBD1. Germline V lookup: CDR1 KGHSH, CDR2 LQKENI. V gave up 3 bases and J gave up 4 bases; unmatched junction bases: 5. The CDR3 is 14 amino acids. The chain's CDR3 is CASSPRQGGYGYTF. As DNA, the CDR3 is TGTGCCAGCTCACCTCGACAGGGAGGCTATGGCTACACCTTC.

This rearrangement joins TRBV15 to TRBJ2-2; perhaps TRBD1 as D (6 bases). V lost 5 bases, J lost 7 bases, and 17 bases lay in between. The CDR3 spans 15 residues. CDR1 is LNHNV, CDR2 YYDKDF, per germline (reference sequence). CDR3 in amino acids: CATSEEYREIGELFF. The CDR3 nucleotides are TGTGCCACCAGCGAGGAATACAGGGAAATCGGGGAGCTGTTTTTT.

This rearrangement joins TRBV4-1 to TRBJ1-3, with D possibly TRBD1 on 6 matching bases. CDR1 is MGHRA, CDR2 YSYEKL, per germline. There are 17 residues in the CDR3. The V and J ends lost 4 bases and 0 bases respectively, with 16 bases between them. The CDR3 here is CASSPRQVFNSGNTIYF. The CDR3 DNA is TGCGCCAGCAGCCCTCGACAGGTCTTCAACTCTGGAAACACCATATATTTT.

The CDR3 region is CASGSLGASYEQYF. DNA of the CDR3: TGTGCCAGCGGCTCCCTTGGGGCTTCCTACGAGCAGTACTTC. The gene calls are TRBV27 and TRBJ2-7; D might be TRBD1 (5 bases). Germline lookup yields CDR1 MNHEY and CDR2 SMNVEV (reference sequence). Trimming took 8 bases from V and 1 from J, leaving 15 bases between them. The length of the CDR3 is 14 residues.

The chain couples TRBV20-1 to TRBJ1-1; D is uncertain. The CDR3 spans 11 residues. V lost 7 bases, J lost 3 bases, and 9 bases lay in between. Germline V gives CDR1 DFQATT, CDR2 SNEGSKA (reference sequence). The CDR3 is CSVGRDTEAFF. CDR3 DNA sequence: TGCAGTGTTGGGCGAGACACTGAAGCTTTCTTT.

This clone was seen more than once but under ten times. This chain connects TRBV11-2 to TRBJ2-5; D not resolved. Per the germline V gene, CDR1 is SGHAT and CDR2 is FQNNGV. This CDR3 comprises 13 residues. V was trimmed by 1 base and J by 4 bases, leaving 7 bases between them. The CDR3 region has the DNA TGTGCCAGCAGCTTAGCCCAACTAGAGACCCAGTACTTC. Translating it yields CASSLAQLETQYF.

The rearrangement uses TRBV7-2 and TRBJ2-7; 10 bases map to TRBD2. The J segment lost 0 bases and the V segment lost 1 base, leaving 9 bases of the junction unmatched. Germline V gene sequence: CDR1 SGHTA, CDR2 FQGNSA. The CDR3 has 18 amino acids. This CDR3 is CASSLGRGLAVSSYEQYF. In nucleotides, the CDR3 is TGTGCCAGCAGCTTAGGTCGTGGACTAGCGGTAAGCTCCTACGAGCAGTACTTC.

This sequence joins TRBV11-2 and TRBJ2-2; 8 bases line up with TRBD2. This CDR3 is built from 15 residues. Germline trimming cut 3 bases from V and 5 bases from J; bases unmatched to any gene: 5. CDR1 is SGHAT, CDR2 FQNNGV, per germline. The CDR3 sequence: CASSFPAGVTGELFF. The CDR3 nucleotides are TGTGCCAGCAGCTTTCCAGCGGGAGTTACCGGGGAGCTGTTTTTT.

The chain combines TRBV29-1 with TRBJ2-7; D is possibly TRBD2 (6 bases). The CDR3 runs 12 residues. Germline lookup yields CDR1 SQVTM and CDR2 ANQGSEA. V dropped 8 bases and J dropped 2 bases, with 13 bases sitting between them. The CDR3: CSFRRGPYEQYF. The CDR3 DNA follows: TGCAGCTTTAGGAGGGGTCCCTACGAGCAGTACTTC.

The chain couples TRBV19 to TRBJ2-7, with a weak D call TRBD1 (6 bases). V gave up 1 base and J gave up 0 bases, with 10 bases separating them. CDR3 length: 15 amino acids. In germline, CDR1 is LNHDA, CDR2 SQIVND (reference sequence). CDR3 DNA sequence: TGTGCCAGTAGTATAGCCGCAGGGGCCTCCTACGAGCAGTACTTC. Translating gives CASSIAAGASYEQYF.

The chain links TRBV6-5 to TRBJ2-1; 7 bases fit TRBD2. Trimming cost V 1 base and J 8 bases; bases outside gene matches: 5. This CDR3 has 14 amino acids. Looked up from germline, CDR1 is MNHEY and CDR2 is SVGAGI. Here the CDR3 DNA reads TGTGCCAGCAGTTACTGGGAGGGTAGGGATGAGCAGTTCTTC. Residues: CASSYWEGRDEQFF.

The chain couples TRBV7-9 to TRBJ2-1; 7 bases are a match to TRBD1. The V gene end was trimmed by 1 base and the J gene end by 4 bases; junction bases not matched to a gene: 10. Germline V gene data show CDR1 as SEHNR and CDR2 as FQNEAQ (reference sequence). The CDR3 is made up of 17 amino acids. The CDR3 sequence is CASSLDRGTEYYNEQFF. The DNA for the CDR3 is TGTGCCAGCAGCTTAGATAGGGGGACAGAGTATTACAATGAGCAGTTCTTC.

To note about this clone: Germline and junction disagree at one end, which may indicate a read error. This chain connects TRBV15 to TRBJ1-4, with D hard to call. The CDR3 runs to 12 residues. Germline loops: CDR1 LNHNV, CDR2 YYDKDF (reference sequence). CDR3 amino acids: CATSRDGRSNVF. The CDR3 bases are TGTGCCACCAGCAGAGATGGGCGAAGCAATGTTTTT.

The chain uses TRBV7-6 and TRBJ1-3; possibly TRBD1 for D (6 bases). The CDR3 loop spans 13 amino acids. Germline CDR1 and CDR2: SGHVS and FNYEAQ. Between the trimmed V and J ends, which lost 7 bases and 2 bases, there was a span of 9 bases. The CDR3 loop reads CASTQGTGNTIYF. CDR3 bases: TGTGCCAGCACGCAGGGGACTGGAAACACCATATATTTT.

The chain joins TRBV29-1 to TRBJ2-1; 9 bases line up with TRBD2. The length of the CDR3 is 15 residues. CDR1 SQVTM and CDR2 ANQGSEA come from the germline V gene. With V trimmed by 3 bases and J by 6 bases, 9 bases remained unmatched. CDR3 coding DNA: TGCAGCGTTGATTTAGCGGGAGACCAATCCAATGAGCAGTTCTTC. Its translation is CSVDLAGDQSNEQFF.

The rearrangement uses TRBV29-1 and TRBJ2-1, with TRBD2 matching over 7 bases. The CDR3 loop spans 16 amino acids. The germline V gene has CDR1 SQVTM and CDR2 ANQGSEA. Germline trimming cut 0 bases from V and 8 bases from J; bases unmatched to any gene: 13. This CDR3 reads CSVEDSPLVGGDEQFF. The CDR3 nucleotides read TGCAGCGTTGAAGATAGCCCCTTGGTGGGGGGGGATGAGCAGTTCTTC.

V is TRBV27 and J is TRBJ1-3, with a weak D call TRBD1 (6 bases). The germline V gene has CDR1 MNHEY and CDR2 SMNVEV (reference sequence). CDR3 length: 16 amino acids. V shed 6 bases and J shed 4 bases, with 19 bases lying between them. CDR3 nucleotide sequence: TGTGCCAGCAGCCCTGGACAGTACGGTTCAGGAAACACCATATATTTT. This translates into CASSPGQYGSGNTIYF.

V and J are TRBV2 and TRBJ2-7; TRBD2 matches at 10 bases. J lost 4 bases, V lost 1 base, and 4 bases had no gene match. CDR1 is SNHLY, CDR2 FYNNEI, per germline. The CDR3 length is 15 residues. In nucleotides, the CDR3 is TGTGCCAGCAGTGAAGGTGAAGCGGGAGGGTACGAGCAGTACTTC. This encodes CASSEGEAGGYEQYF.

This chain uses TRBV7-2 with TRBJ2-7, with 7 positions matching TRBD1. Germline V gives CDR1 SGHTA, CDR2 FQGNSA. With V trimmed by 5 bases and J by 4 bases, 8 bases remained unmatched. The CDR3 extends over 14 amino acids. Written as DNA, the CDR3 is TGTGCCAGCAGCCCACAGGGGTCTCAATACGAGCAGTACTTC. As protein: CASSPQGSQYEQYF.

V and J are TRBV7-2 and TRBJ1-2, with TRBD1 identical over 9 bases. The ends lost 1 base at V and 4 bases at J; junction bases unmatched: 13. Germline CDR1 reads SGHTA; CDR2 reads FQGNSA. The CDR3 runs to 18 residues. The CDR3 is CASSLDAGQGTGIYGYTF. The CDR3 DNA is TGTGCCAGCAGCTTAGACGCCGGACAGGGGACGGGGATCTATGGCTACACCTTC.

V is TRBV7-9 and J is TRBJ2-3; 8 nucleotides line up with TRBD1. Per the germline V gene, CDR1 is SEHNR and CDR2 is FQNEAQ (reference sequence). CDR3 length: 14 amino acids. The J segment lost 1 base and the V segment lost 6 bases, leaving 3 bases of the junction unmatched. The CDR3 is CASRTGAGTDTQYF. CDR3 nucleotides: TGTGCCAGCAGGACAGGGGCGGGCACAGATACGCAGTATTTT.

The count of this clone is one. The chain links TRBV4-2 to TRBJ2-2, with D possibly being TRBD1 (7 bases). Germline V gene sequence: CDR1 LGHNA, CDR2 YNFKEQ. The CDR3 spans 15 residues. V was clipped by 2 bases and J by 4 bases, with 11 bases between them. The CDR3 bases are TGTGCCAGCAGCCAAAACAGGGGAGGCACCGGGGAGCTGTTTTTT. Protein: CASSQNRGGTGELFF.

The CDR3 loop reads CASSVAGFTGANVLTF. The DNA of the CDR3 is TGTGCCAGCAGCGTAGCAGGGTTCACTGGGGCCAACGTCCTGACTTTC. The J gene is TRBJ2-6, the V gene TRBV9; weak D call: TRBD1 (5 bases). V lost 0 bases and J lost 2, with 9 bases in between. The CDR3 spans 16 residues. Germline assignment: CDR1 SGDLS and CDR2 YYNGEE.

The chain recombines TRBV4-1 with TRBJ2-7; the D is unclear. The V and J ends lost 5 bases and 1 base respectively, with 12 bases between them. The CDR3 covers 14 residues. The V gene's germline CDR1 is MGHRA and CDR2 YSYEKL. The CDR3 DNA sequence: TGCGCCAGCAGCGAAACATCTGTATCCTACGAGCAGTACTTC. Protein: CASSETSVSYEQYF.

The chain recombines TRBV6-5 with TRBJ2-7; D not certain. Germline V gives CDR1 MNHEY, CDR2 SVGAGI. CDR3 size: 14 residues. Trimming removed 6 bases from V and 4 bases from J, with 16 bases in between. CDR3 residues: CASSTRGVGYEQYF. The CDR3 DNA sequence: TGTGCCAGCAGCACTCGCGGTGTTGGATACGAGCAGTACTTC.

The gene calls are TRBV7-9 and TRBJ2-1, with a weak D call TRBD2 (5 bases). This CDR3 region has 15 residues. The ends were cut back, 2 bases at V and 3 bases at J, with 11 bases in the middle. Germline CDR1 SEHNR, CDR2 FQNEAQ (reference sequence). The CDR3 region has the DNA TGTGCCAGCAGCTTATCCGGGGTTCGCTACAATGAGCAGTTCTTC. Translating it yields CASSLSGVRYNEQFF.

The genes are TRBV28 and TRBJ2-5; D unresolved. Germline loops: CDR1 MDHEN, CDR2 SYDVKM. Trimming shortened V by 3 bases and J by 5 bases, and 10 bases separated the two germline ends. This CDR3 is built from 13 residues. CDR3 nucleotides: TGTGCCAGCAGTTTGAGCACCTGGGAGACCCAGTACTTC. Translating it yields CASSLSTWETQYF.

The gene calls are TRBV19 and TRBJ2-7; D uncertain. Between the trimmed V and J ends, which lost 2 bases and 0 bases, there was a span of 8 bases. The CDR3 covers 14 residues. Per the germline V gene, CDR1 is LNHDA and CDR2 is SQIVND (reference sequence). Here the CDR3 DNA reads TGTGCCAGTAGTATAACCCACAGCTCCTACGAGCAGTACTTC. Residues: CASSITHSSYEQYF.

This clone was recorded once. The rearrangement joins TRBV19 to TRBJ1-4; D is unclear. V was trimmed by 3 bases and J by 7 bases, leaving 3 bases between them. Germline loops: CDR1 LNHDA, CDR2 SQIVND (reference sequence). This CDR3 contains 11 residues. The CDR3 DNA sequence: TGTGCCAGTAGTATCTCTGAAAAACTGTTTTTT. Its translation is CASSISEKLFF.

The V and J genes are TRBV5-1 and TRBJ2-7, with a weak D call TRBD2 (6 bases). The V end lost 0 bases, the J end lost 2 bases, and 15 bases lay between the germline ends. Germline loops: CDR1 SGHRS, CDR2 YFSETQ. The length of the CDR3 is 16 residues. CDR3 DNA: TGCGCCAGCAGCTTGGAGCTCGGGGCGGGGACCTACGAGCAGTACTTC. Protein product: CASSLELGAGTYEQYF.

This clone was found once. V usage is TRBV29-1 and J usage is TRBJ2-7; 10 nucleotides align to TRBD1. V lost 7 bases and J lost 9; bases outside the gene matches: 12. The CDR3 totals 13 residues. The V gene's germline CDR1 is SQVTM and CDR2 ANQGSEA. The CDR3 nucleotides are TGCAGCGGAGTGCTGGGACAGGGGAAAGTGCAGTACTTC. This encodes CSGVLGQGKVQYF.

This chain connects TRBV10-3 to TRBJ1-1; D unresolved. Trimming pared 2 bases from V and 9 bases from J, leaving 7 bases between. CDR1 ENHRY and CDR2 SYGVKD come from the germline V gene. This CDR3 has 11 residues. The CDR3 loop reads CAISEPGKAFF. The CDR3 region has the DNA TGTGCCATCAGTGAGCCCGGGAAAGCTTTCTTT.